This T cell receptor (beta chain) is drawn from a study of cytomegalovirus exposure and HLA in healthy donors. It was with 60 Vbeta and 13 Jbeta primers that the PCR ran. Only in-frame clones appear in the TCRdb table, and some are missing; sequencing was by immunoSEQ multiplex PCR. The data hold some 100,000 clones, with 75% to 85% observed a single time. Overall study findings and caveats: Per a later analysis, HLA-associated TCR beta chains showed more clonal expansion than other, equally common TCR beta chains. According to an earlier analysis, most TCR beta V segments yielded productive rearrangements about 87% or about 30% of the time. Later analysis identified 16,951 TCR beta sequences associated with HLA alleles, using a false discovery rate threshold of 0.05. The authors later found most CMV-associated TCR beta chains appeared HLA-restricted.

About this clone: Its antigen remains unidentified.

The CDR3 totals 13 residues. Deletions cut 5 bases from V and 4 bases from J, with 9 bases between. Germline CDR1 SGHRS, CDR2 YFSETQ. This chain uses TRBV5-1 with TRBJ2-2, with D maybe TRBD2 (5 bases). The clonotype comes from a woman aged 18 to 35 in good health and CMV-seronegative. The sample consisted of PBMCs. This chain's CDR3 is CASSFRGTGELFF. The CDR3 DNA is TGCGCCAGCAGTTTTCGGGGCACCGGGGAGCTGTTTTTT.